This is a list of T cell receptor beta chains from one sample in a study of cytotoxic CD8 clonotypes in ibrutinib-treated CLL. Repertoires were generated with immunoSEQ multiplex PCR, while TCRdb's copy carries only in-frame clones and drops some. The table includes 150,000 or so clones, around 81% detected once. Source: PBMCs, taken after 36 months of ibrutinib treatment. These receptors originate from a human donor with chronic lymphocytic leukemia. Both conserved end residues are part of each CDR3. The order of the fields is J gene, D gene, clone size, V gene, CDR3 DNA, CDR3 protein. The D gene is left open where the match is weak. Size values are once, few and many counts, or a class for expanded clones, and some rows have none.

j_call: TRBJ2-3
d_call: NA
clone_size: NA
v_call: TRBV18
cdr3_nt: TGTGCCAGCTCACCACAATTGTTGGGCGTGAGCACAGATACGCAGTATTTT
cdr3_aa: CASSPQLLGVSTDTQYF

j_call: TRBJ1-3
d_call: TRBD1
clone_size: few
v_call: TRBV28
cdr3_nt: TGTGCCAGCAGAGAGGGACAGGGGTGGCACACCATATATTTT
cdr3_aa: CASREGQGWHTIYF

j_call: TRBJ1-2
d_call: NA
clone_size: NA
v_call: TRBV14
cdr3_nt: TGTGCCAGCAGCCAATCCAGCCTCGACTATGGCTACACCTTC
cdr3_aa: CASSQSSLDYGYTF

j_call: TRBJ1-1
d_call: NA
clone_size: few
v_call: TRBV5-1
cdr3_nt: TGCGCCAGCAGCTTGGGGAAACAGGTTGTGAACACTGAAGCTTTCTTT
cdr3_aa: CASSLGKQVVNTEAFF

j_call: TRBJ2-5
d_call: TRBD2
clone_size: NA
v_call: TRBV5-1
cdr3_nt: TGCGCCAGCAGCATCGGGACTAGCGGGGGGTTATACACAGGGACCCAGTACTTC
cdr3_aa: CASSIGTSGGLYTGTQYF

j_call: TRBJ1-2
d_call: TRBD1
clone_size: NA
v_call: TRBV6-1
cdr3_nt: TGTGCCAGCAGTGAAGGGAGGGTCAGGGGGCCTAACTATGGCTACACCTTC
cdr3_aa: CASSEGRVRGPNYGYTF

j_call: TRBJ1-5
d_call: NA
clone_size: NA
v_call: TRBV5-1
cdr3_nt: TGCGCCAGCAGCTTGAATATCGGGGGAGAGCCCCAGCATTTT
cdr3_aa: CASSLNIGGEPQHF

j_call: TRBJ2-7
d_call: TRBD1
clone_size: NA
v_call: TRBV7-8
cdr3_nt: TGTGCCAGCAGCTGGGGACAGGGGTCCTACGAGCAGTACTTC
cdr3_aa: CASSWGQGSYEQYF

j_call: TRBJ1-4
d_call: TRBD1
clone_size: few
v_call: TRBV5-1
cdr3_nt: TGCGCCAGCAGCTGGAGACAGGGGAATAATGAAAAACTGTTTTTT
cdr3_aa: CASSWRQGNNEKLFF

j_call: TRBJ1-3
d_call: NA
clone_size: NA
v_call: TRBV6-1
cdr3_nt: TGTGCCAGCAGGACAGGACACTCTGGAAACACCATATATTTT
cdr3_aa: CASRTGHSGNTIYF

j_call: TRBJ1-2
d_call: TRBD1
clone_size: NA
v_call: TRBV30
cdr3_nt: TGTGCCTGGAGTAAGAGACAGGGAAACTATGGCTACACCTTC
cdr3_aa: CAWSKRQGNYGYTF

j_call: TRBJ2-7
d_call: TRBD2
clone_size: NA
v_call: TRBV28
cdr3_nt: TGTGCCAGCAGCTCCCGGGGGGTCCCCCGGTACGAGCAGTACTTC
cdr3_aa: CASSSRGVPRYEQYF

j_call: TRBJ1-6
d_call: TRBD1
clone_size: NA
v_call: TRBV5-4
cdr3_nt: TGTGCCAGCAGGGGATCCGGGACAGTTAATTCACCCCTCCACTTT
cdr3_aa: CASRGSGTVNSPLHF

j_call: TRBJ2-7
d_call: NA
clone_size: NA
v_call: TRBV5-1
cdr3_nt: TGCGCCAGCAGCTTGTTCGGCGCCTACGAGCAGTACTTC
cdr3_aa: CASSLFGAYEQYF

j_call: TRBJ2-6
d_call: NA
clone_size: NA
v_call: TRBV6-4
cdr3_nt: TGTGCCAGCAGTAATGGCTACAGATCTGGGGCCAACGTCCTGACTTTC
cdr3_aa: CASSNGYRSGANVLTF

j_call: TRBJ1-6
d_call: TRBD1
clone_size: NA
v_call: TRBV27
cdr3_nt: TGTGCCAGCAGTCCCGGGACAGTCTATAATTCACCCCTCCACTTT
cdr3_aa: CASSPGTVYNSPLHF

j_call: TRBJ1-1
d_call: TRBD1
clone_size: NA
v_call: TRBV2
cdr3_nt: TGTGCCAGCAGTGACCGGACAGGGACTCCTGAAGCTTTCTTT
cdr3_aa: CASSDRTGTPEAFF

j_call: TRBJ1-1
d_call: NA
clone_size: few
v_call: TRBV11-2
cdr3_nt: TGTGCCAGCAGTATCGAGCGATCGAACACTGAAGCTTTCTTT
cdr3_aa: CASSIERSNTEAFF

j_call: TRBJ2-7
d_call: TRBD1
clone_size: NA
v_call: TRBV13
cdr3_nt: TGTGCCAGCAGCTTAGGCGGACAGGCTAGCGAGCAGTACTTC
cdr3_aa: CASSLGGQASEQYF

j_call: TRBJ2-1
d_call: NA
clone_size: NA
v_call: TRBV18
cdr3_nt: TGTGCCAGCTCACCACGCACAGGGACCTACAATGAGCAGTTCTTC
cdr3_aa: CASSPRTGTYNEQFF

j_call: TRBJ1-3
d_call: NA
clone_size: NA
v_call: TRBV10-2
cdr3_nt: TGCGCCAGCACACGGAGTCCTGGAAACACCATATATTTT
cdr3_aa: CASTRSPGNTIYF

j_call: TRBJ2-3
d_call: NA
clone_size: once
v_call: TRBV12-5
cdr3_nt: TGTGCTAGTGGTCGACCATCGGGCACCACAGATACGCAGTATTTT
cdr3_aa: CASGRPSGTTDTQYF